This note documents a single TCR beta chain sequence. These data are taken from a study of blood T cell repertoires in COVID-19. Study summary: The analysed material was cDNA or gDNA that came from T cells, B-cell-depleted T cells, or PBMCs.

The length of the CDR3 is 12 residues. Germline V lookup: CDR1 SGHRS, CDR2 YFSETQ. Trimming left V 4 bases short and J 6 bases short, with 11 bases between. The protocol was immunoSEQ multiplex PCR, while the TCRdb copy is restricted to in-frame clones and leaves out a portion. The table records roughly 120,000 clones, about 92% of them present only once. The source of this sequence is a man in his 60s with COVID-19, enrolled during active disease. Sequenced material: peripheral blood. The rearrangement links TRBV5-1 to TRBJ2-7; D remains ambiguous. The CDR3 loop reads CASSLDMAEQYF. The CDR3 DNA follows: TGCGCCAGCAGCCTCGACATGGCCGAGCAGTACTTC.